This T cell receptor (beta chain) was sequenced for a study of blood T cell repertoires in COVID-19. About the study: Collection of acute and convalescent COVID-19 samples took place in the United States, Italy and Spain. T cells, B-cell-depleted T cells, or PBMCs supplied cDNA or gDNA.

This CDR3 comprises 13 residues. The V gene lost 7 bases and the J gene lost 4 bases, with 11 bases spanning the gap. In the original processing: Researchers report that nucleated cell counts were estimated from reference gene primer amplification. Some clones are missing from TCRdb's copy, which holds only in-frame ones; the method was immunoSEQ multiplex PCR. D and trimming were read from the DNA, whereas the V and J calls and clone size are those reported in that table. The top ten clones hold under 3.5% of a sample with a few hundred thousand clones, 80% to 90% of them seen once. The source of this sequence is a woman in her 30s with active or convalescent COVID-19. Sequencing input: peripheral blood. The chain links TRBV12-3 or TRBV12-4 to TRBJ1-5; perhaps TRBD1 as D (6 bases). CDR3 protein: CASMGAGNQPQHF. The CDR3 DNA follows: TGTGCCAGCATGGGGGCAGGGAATCAGCCCCAGCATTTT.